The 21 T cell receptor beta chains presented below share a single source sample, sequenced in a study of vaccination and CD4 T cells after COVID-19. Treatment indicated: approximately nine-day PBMC culture with coronavirus spike peptide pools or control peptides (ViraFEST assay). CD4+ T cells that had been cultured provided DNA sequenced with the Oncomine TCR Beta short-read assay. TCRdb reprocessed the PCR reads via MiXCR and lists one record per CDR3 protein. The table shows 7,500 to 8,000 distinct CDR3 sequences, with roughly 65% occurring only once. These receptors lack a known antigen. Specimen: CD4+ T cells from blood, cultured in vitro. Receptors were obtained from a human donor who had recovered from COVID-19.

This clonotype was counted between two and nine times. The CDR3 nucleotides are TGTGCCTGGAGCTTGTTGGGTTCCGAAGCTTTCTTT. Translated, it gives CAWSLLGSEAFF. The J gene is TRBJ1-1, the V gene TRBV30; D call uncertain. The germline V and J ends were trimmed by 3 bases and 8 bases, with 13 bases remaining between them. The CDR3 extends over 12 amino acids. Germline CDR1 GTSNPN, CDR2 SVGIG (reference sequence).

The chain is built from TRBV7-8 and TRBJ1-2, with a weak D call TRBD1 (5 bases). Trimming shortened V by 2 bases and J by 2 bases, and 18 bases separated the two germline ends. CDR3 length: 17 amino acids. CDR1 and CDR2 from the germline V gene are SGHVS and FQNEAQ. The CDR3 DNA sequence: TGTGCCAGCAGCTTATCATACGGACACGACGCGAACTATGGCTACACCTTC. This sequence encodes CASSLSYGHDANYGYTF.

The V and J genes are TRBV7-2 and TRBJ1-1; D may be TRBD1 (5 bases). V lost 2 bases, J lost 4 bases, and 14 bases lay in between. Per germline, CDR1 SGHTA and CDR2 FQGNSA. The CDR3 runs to 15 residues. Here the CDR3 DNA reads TGTGCCAGCAGCTTAACGAGGGGATCGGGCACTGAAGCTTTCTTT. It specifies CASSLTRGSGTEAFF.

The CDR3 protein is CASSAGQGAAETQYF. CDR3 nucleotide sequence: TGTGCCAGCAGCGCGGGACAGGGGGCGGCAGAGACCCAGTACTTC. The V and J genes are TRBV5-4 and TRBJ2-5, with 12 bases identical to TRBD1. Germline V gene data show CDR1 as SGHNT and CDR2 as YYREEE (reference sequence). This CDR3 contains 15 residues. The junction had 5 bases not matched to a gene; V was cut back by 4 bases and J by 4 bases. The whole variable domain, filled in from reference TRBV5-4 and TRBJ2-5, reads ETGVTQSPTHLIKTRGQQVTLRCSSQSGHNTVSWYQQALGQGPQFIFQYYREEENGRGNFPPRFSGLQFPNYSSELNVNALELDDSALYLCASSAGQGAAETQYFGPGTRLLVL.

The chain has TRBV9 and TRBJ2-3, with D possibly matching TRBD1 (6 bases). V shed 4 bases and J shed 6 bases, with 18 bases lying between them. Germline V gene data show CDR1 as SGDLS and CDR2 as YYNGEE. This CDR3 is 15 amino acids long. The CDR3: CASSLRDTMADTQYF. In nucleotides, the CDR3 is TGTGCCAGCAGCTTAAGGGACACCATGGCGGATACGCAGTATTTT. Looking up the rest from reference TRBV9 and TRBJ2-3 gives the full variable domain: DSGVTQTPKHLITATGQRVTLRCSPRSGDLSVYWYQQSLDQGLQFLIQYYNGEERAKGNILERFSAQQFPDLHSELNLSSLELGDSALYFCASSLRDTMADTQYFGPGTRLTVL.

This clonotype was observed a few times. The chain links TRBV18 to TRBJ2-3; 10 bases map to TRBD2. CDR3 size: 15 residues. Trimming took 5 bases from V and 9 from J; bases not matched to a gene: 11. CDR1 is KGHSH and CDR2 is LQKENI in the germline V gene. As DNA, the CDR3 is TGTGCCAGCTCATCCCAACAGCGGGGGGGTCCAACGCAGTATTTT. Translation gives CASSSQQRGGPTQYF.

This clonotype came up a few times. V is TRBV20-1 and J is TRBJ1-2; possibly TRBD1 for D (5 bases). The germline V gene encodes CDR1 DFQATT and CDR2 SNEGSKA (reference sequence). V lost 5 bases, J lost 3 bases, and 19 bases lay in between. CDR3 length equals 15 residues. The DNA for the CDR3 is TGCAGTGCTCATCCAATAGGGGAGAATGACTATGGCTACACCTTC. Protein product: CSAHPIGENDYGYTF.

This clonotype is termed large. The chain couples TRBV18 to TRBJ1-6, with D maybe TRBD1 (5 bases). Trimming took off 2 bases at V and 10 bases at J, with 21 bases between the two ends. The CDR3 spans 17 residues. Per the germline V gene, CDR1 is KGHSH and CDR2 is LQKENI. CDR3 residues: CASSPRSLGTSGSPLHF. In DNA, the CDR3 is TGTGCCAGCTCACCAAGGAGTTTGGGGACGTCGGGCTCACCCCTCCACTTT.

The genes are TRBV24-1 and TRBJ2-1; D may be TRBD2 (7 bases). Per germline, CDR1 KGHDR and CDR2 SFDVKD. This CDR3 spans 16 amino acids. V lost 4 bases, J lost 0 bases, and 12 bases lay in between. CDR3 DNA: TGTGCCACCAGTGAGGGGGGGACAAACTCCTACAATGAGCAGTTCTTC. This translates into CATSEGGTNSYNEQFF.

This clonotype is deemed medium-sized (0.01 to 0.1%). This sequence joins TRBV20-1 and TRBJ2-3, with D unresolved. Trimming removed 4 bases at V and 6 bases at J, with 11 bases between. Per germline, CDR1 DFQATT and CDR2 SNEGSKA (reference sequence). The length of the CDR3 is 12 residues. This CDR3 is CSATSAVDTQYF. DNA of the CDR3: TGCAGTGCTACGTCGGCTGTGGATACGCAGTATTTT.

The chain employs TRBV7-9 and TRBJ1-2; D possibly corresponds to TRBD1 (6 bases). The CDR3 is 14 amino acids. The germline V and J ends were trimmed by 5 bases and 3 bases, with 13 bases remaining between them. Germline CDR1 and CDR2: SEHNR and FQNEAQ (reference sequence). The CDR3, as DNA: TGTGCCAGCAGCCCCCGAGGGGGGGACTATGGCTACACCTTC. As protein: CASSPRGGDYGYTF.

V and J are TRBV12-3 or TRBV12-4 and TRBJ2-3; D not resolved. The CDR3 totals 14 residues. V lost 1 base and J lost 6, with 11 bases in between. The CDR3 loop reads CASSLVAGFDTQYF. DNA of the CDR3: TGTGCCAGCAGTTTAGTAGCCGGGTTTGATACGCAGTATTTT.

This rearrangement joins TRBV9 to TRBJ2-5; 8 bases match TRBD1. This CDR3 has 16 amino acids. The ends lost 3 bases at V and 7 bases at J; junction bases unmatched: 14. In germline, CDR1 is SGDLS, CDR2 YYNGEE. The CDR3 DNA follows: TGTGCCAGCAGCGCGGGGGTTAAGACAGGGGCGGGGACCCAGTACTTC. It is translated as CASSAGVKTGAGTQYF.

The rearrangement joins TRBV4-3 to TRBJ2-1; 9 bases fit TRBD2. Germline values: CDR1 LGHNA, CDR2 YSLEER. This CDR3 is built from 16 residues. J was trimmed by 3 bases and V by 4 bases; bases with no gene match: 7. CDR3 residues: CASSPRAGGVYNEQFF. The CDR3 region has the DNA TGCGCCAGCAGCCCACGAGCGGGAGGTGTCTACAATGAGCAGTTCTTC.

The chain combines TRBV6-5 with TRBJ1-1; perhaps TRBD1 as D (6 bases). The V end lost 3 bases, the J end lost 0 bases, and 17 bases lay between the germline ends. Per the germline V gene, CDR1 is MNHEY and CDR2 is SVGAGI. The CDR3 runs to 17 residues. The CDR3 protein is CASSYTLVTGMNTEAFF. CDR3 nucleotide sequence: TGTGCCAGCAGTTATACCCTCGTTACAGGGATGAACACTGAAGCTTTCTTT.

This clonotype showed up just a few times. The rearrangement joins TRBV10-3 to TRBJ1-2; perhaps TRBD1 as D (6 bases). V was cut by 6 bases and J by 0 bases, with 8 bases left in between. The CDR3 runs 13 residues. Per the germline V gene, CDR1 is ENHRY and CDR2 is SYGVKD. CDR3 sequence (DNA): TGTGCCATCAGGGAGGGGGCTAACTATGGCTACACCTTC. Residues: CAIREGANYGYTF.

The CDR3 sequence is CATSGGRGQEGNEQFF. CDR3 in DNA: TGTGCCACCAGTGGAGGGAGGGGACAGGAGGGCAATGAGCAGTTCTTC. V gene TRBV24-1 combines with J gene TRBJ2-1; tentatively, D is TRBD1 (8 bases). The germline V and J ends were trimmed by 5 bases and 6 bases, with 19 bases remaining between them. From germline, CDR1 is KGHDR and CDR2 SFDVKD. The CDR3 covers 16 residues.

By frequency in the sample, this clonotype is medium-sized (0.01 to 0.1%). The chain uses TRBV24-1 and TRBJ2-1, with 8 bases identical to TRBD2. V lost 3 bases, J lost 7 bases, and 10 bases stayed unmatched. This CDR3 comprises 16 residues. Looked up from germline, CDR1 is KGHDR and CDR2 is SFDVKD. The CDR3 DNA reads TGTGCCACCAGTGATCATCCCGGGACTAGTTTAAATGAGCAGTTCTTC. Protein: CATSDHPGTSLNEQFF.

In the case of this clonotype: It is unclear where the CDR3 begins or ends on the DNA, so no DNA is shown, and the CDR3 is as TCRdb lists it. The chain carries TRBV7-5 and TRBJ1-1; TRBD1, the D gene given by the table, was not confirmed from the DNA. TRBV7-5 is a documented pseudogene. The CDR3 has 19 amino acids, counting both end residues. CDR3: CISVPEAWGTPGGNTEAFF.

Only a few counts were recorded for this clonotype. The chain combines TRBV11-3 with TRBJ2-5; TRBD2 agrees at 11 bases. The CDR3 is 14 amino acids. In germline, CDR1 is SGHNT, CDR2 YENEEA. J lost 11 bases, V lost 3 bases, and 8 bases had no gene match. CDR3 residues: CASSLTSGAALQYF. For the CDR3, the DNA is TGTGCCAGCAGCTTGACTAGCGGGGCCGCACTACAGTACTTC.

This clonotype occurred a few times. The CDR3 here is CASSLLGGDEQYF. The CDR3 DNA follows: TGTGCCAGCAGTTTACTCGGGGGGGACGAGCAGTACTTC. The chain has TRBV27 and TRBJ2-7; 8 nucleotides line up with TRBD2. The trim removed 2 bases at V and 5 bases at J, leaving 2 bases unmatched. The CDR3 totals 13 residues. Germline CDR1 reads MNHEY; CDR2 reads SMNVEV (reference sequence).